Each of the 31 T cell receptor beta chains below was sequenced from the same sample in a study of T cell responses to AZD1222 COVID-19 vaccine. Some clones are missing from TCRdb's copy, which holds only in-frame ones; the method was immunoSEQ multiplex PCR. The repertoire holds tens of thousands of clones, with around nine tenths as singletons. This material consisted of peripheral blood, taken 28 days after the second AZD1222 dose. The receptor source for this set is an adult who received the AZD1222 COVID-19 vaccine.

This chain links TRBV4-2 with TRBJ2-7; no clear D. This CDR3 contains 17 residues. Trimming left V 1 base short and J 2 bases short, with 18 bases between. CDR1 and CDR2 from the germline V gene are LGHNA and YNFKEQ. CDR3 sequence reads: CASSQVWETQGTYEQYF. The DNA of the CDR3 is TGTGCCAGCAGCCAAGTTTGGGAAACTCAAGGTACCTACGAGCAGTACTTC.

The rearrangement joins TRBV29-1 to TRBJ2-1; the D is unclear. Trimming shortened V by 2 bases and J by 8 bases, and 13 bases separated the two germline ends. CDR1 and CDR2 from the germline V gene are SQVTM and ANQGSEA. The CDR3 length is 13 residues. CDR3 residues: CSVETGSGDEQFF. CDR3 nucleotide sequence: TGCAGCGTTGAAACGGGTAGTGGCGATGAGCAGTTCTTC.

V usage is TRBV27 and J usage is TRBJ1-6, with 7 bases identical to TRBD1. Germline assignment: CDR1 MNHEY and CDR2 SMNVEV (reference sequence). The V and J ends lost 10 bases and 1 base, in that order; junction bases with no gene match: 4. This CDR3 region has 14 residues. The CDR3 is CATQGGSYNSPLHF. The CDR3 DNA follows: TGTGCCACTCAGGGGGGATCCTATAATTCACCCCTCCACTTT.

V usage is TRBV7-2 and J usage is TRBJ1-3; no reliable D call. Germline CDR1 is SGHTA and CDR2 is FQGNSA. CDR3 size: 14 residues. V dropped 3 bases and J dropped 4 bases, with 10 bases sitting between them. The CDR3 bases are TGTGCCAGCAGCTTGGGATGGAGGGGAAACACCATATATTTT. The encoded protein is CASSLGWRGNTIYF.

J is TRBJ1-4 and V is TRBV7-2, with TRBD1 matching 7 bases. Germline V lookup: CDR1 SGHTA, CDR2 FQGNSA. Trimming removed 6 bases from V and 6 bases from J; junction bases left unmatched: 7. This CDR3 is 14 amino acids long. This CDR3 is CASREGAVHEKLFF. In DNA form, the CDR3 reads TGTGCCAGCAGGGAGGGGGCCGTTCATGAAAAACTGTTTTTT. Full variable domain (remainder filled in from reference TRBV7-2 and TRBJ1-4): GAGVSQSPSNKVTEKGKDVELRCDPISGHTALYWYRQSLGQGLEFLIYFQGNSAPDKSGLPSDRFSAERTGGSVSTLTIQRTQQEDSAVYLCASREGAVHEKLFFGSGTQLSVL.

CDR3 in DNA: TGTGCCAGCAGCACCAGTGGGAGGGCCCTCCACTTT. As protein: CASSTSGRALHF. The chain links TRBV27 to TRBJ1-6, with D unclear. The CDR3 runs to 12 residues. Germline CDR1 MNHEY, CDR2 SMNVEV (reference sequence). The ends were cut back, 6 bases at V and 14 bases at J, with 14 bases in the middle.

The genes are TRBV9 and TRBJ2-2; TRBD2 agrees at 8 bases. V trimming: 3 bases; J trimming: 4 bases; junction bases outside the gene matches: 5. Germline-derived CDR1 and CDR2 are SGDLS and YYNGEE. The CDR3 is 15 residues long. Here the CDR3 reads CASSAGTRFTGELFF. Written as DNA, the CDR3 is TGTGCCAGCAGCGCCGGGACTAGATTCACCGGGGAGCTGTTTTTT.

The gene calls are TRBV5-1 and TRBJ2-2; TRBD1 is a possible D gene (5 bases). The CDR3 is 13 residues long. Germline lookup yields CDR1 SGHRS and CDR2 YFSETQ. V was trimmed by 4 bases and J by 4 bases, leaving 8 bases between them. CDR3 bases: TGCGCCAGCAGCCCGACAGTCACCGGGGAGCTGTTTTTT. Translating it yields CASSPTVTGELFF. The whole variable domain, filled in from reference TRBV5-1 and TRBJ2-2, reads KAGVTQTPRYLIKTRGQQVTLSCSPISGHRSVSWYQQTPGQGLQFLFEYFSETQRNKGNFPGRFSGRQFSNSRSEMNVSTLELGDSALYLCASSPTVTGELFFGEGSRLTVL.

CDR3 region: CAISVGGGGDTQYF. CDR3 nucleotide sequence: TGTGCCATCAGTGTTGGCGGGGGAGGGGATACGCAGTATTTT. The genes are TRBV10-3 and TRBJ2-3; 7 bases fit TRBD2. The CDR3 loop spans 14 amino acids. Trimming cost V 4 bases and J 6 bases; bases outside gene matches: 7. Germline-derived CDR1 and CDR2 are ENHRY and SYGVKD.

This clone is a singleton in its sample. The chain has TRBV6-5 and TRBJ2-5, with TRBD2 matching 7 bases. Per germline, CDR1 MNHEY and CDR2 SVGAGI. V lost 4 bases and J lost 5; bases outside the gene matches: 7. The CDR3 runs to 14 residues. The CDR3 here is CASSSTTSLETQYF. The CDR3 DNA reads TGTGCCAGCAGTTCGACGACTAGCTTGGAGACCCAGTACTTC.

The chain links TRBV15 to TRBJ2-1, with 11 positions matching TRBD2. CDR1 is LNHNV and CDR2 is YYDKDF in the germline V gene (reference sequence). The ends lost 4 bases at V and 10 bases at J; junction bases unmatched: 9. CDR3 size: 15 residues. The CDR3 DNA sequence: TGTGCCACCAGCACGAGACTAGCGGGGACTGGAGAGCAGTTCTTC. This encodes CATSTRLAGTGEQFF.

The rearrangement joins TRBV5-1 to TRBJ2-1; 14 bases are shared with TRBD2. In germline, CDR1 is SGHRS, CDR2 YFSETQ. With 0 bases clipped from V and 0 bases from J, the junction kept 2 bases outside the gene matches. This CDR3 has 18 residues. This CDR3 is CASSLEGLAGASYNEQFF. In DNA, the CDR3 is TGCGCCAGCAGCTTGGAGGGACTAGCGGGGGCCTCCTACAATGAGCAGTTCTTC.

The chain has TRBV7-9 and TRBJ1-2; D gene unclear. V lost 2 bases to trimming and J lost 1 base, with 5 bases between them. Germline lookup yields CDR1 SEHNR and CDR2 FQNEAQ (reference sequence). The CDR3 contains 13 residues. The CDR3 DNA sequence: TGTGCCAGCAGCTTAAGCCTTAACTATGGCTACACCTTC. It specifies CASSLSLNYGYTF.

The chain joins TRBV28 to TRBJ2-5; D is uncertain. Germline V gene data show CDR1 as MDHEN and CDR2 as SYDVKM. The CDR3 covers 11 residues. The V and J ends lost 6 bases and 5 bases respectively, with 7 bases between them. Written as DNA, the CDR3 is TGTGCCAGCAGAAGAAGGGAGACCCAGTACTTC. Translation gives CASRRRETQYF.

V and J are TRBV7-2 and TRBJ1-1; tentative D call: TRBD1 (5 bases). Germline lookup yields CDR1 SGHTA and CDR2 FQGNSA. The V gene lost 2 bases and the J gene lost 10 bases, with 20 bases spanning the gap. This CDR3 has 15 residues. CDR3 sequence (DNA): TGTGCCAGCAGCTTAAGTTTGGCAGGTGGCGGGGGAGCTTTCTTT. It yields the protein CASSLSLAGGGGAFF. Drawing the rest from reference TRBV7-2 and TRBJ1-1, the complete variable domain is GAGVSQSPSNKVTEKGKDVELRCDPISGHTALYWYRQSLGQGLEFLIYFQGNSAPDKSGLPSDRFSAERTGGSVSTLTIQRTQQEDSAVYLCASSLSLAGGGGAFFGQGTRLTVV.

About this clone itself: This sample also contains other DNA sequences that code for the same CDR3. The rearrangement links TRBV7-9 to TRBJ2-7; tentatively, D is TRBD2 (5 bases). The CDR3 length is 13 residues. Germline CDR1 is SEHNR and CDR2 is FQNEAQ (reference sequence). The V end lost 0 bases, the J end lost 3 bases, and 6 bases lay between the germline ends. CDR3 in amino acids: CASSLAGSYEQYF. In nucleotides, the CDR3 is TGTGCCAGCAGCTTAGCAGGGAGCTACGAGCAGTACTTC. Based on the CDR3 plus reference TRBV7-9 and TRBJ2-7, the full variable domain is DTGVSQNPRHKITKRGQNVTFRCDPISEHNRLYWYRQTLGQGPEFLTYFQNEAQLEKSRLLSDRFSAERPKGSFSTLEIQRTEQGDSAMYLCASSLAGSYEQYFGPGTRLTVT.

The genes are TRBV5-6 and TRBJ2-7; 9 bases map to TRBD2. This CDR3 has 14 residues. In germline, CDR1 is SGHDT, CDR2 YYEEEE. V trimming: 2 bases; J trimming: 4 bases; junction bases outside the gene matches: 4. Here the CDR3 reads CASSFPSGAYEQYF. The CDR3 nucleotides read TGTGCCAGCAGCTTCCCTAGCGGGGCGTACGAGCAGTACTTC.

This sequence joins TRBV10-3 and TRBJ1-1, with a possible D match to TRBD1 (5 bases). Germline CDR1 is ENHRY and CDR2 is SYGVKD. Deletions cut 8 bases from V and 1 base from J, with 11 bases between. This CDR3 has 13 amino acids. The CDR3 is CAISGGSNTEAFF. CDR3 sequence (DNA): TGTGCCATCTCGGGGGGGTCGAACACTGAAGCTTTCTTT.

The rearrangement links TRBV5-1 to TRBJ2-1; 8 nucleotides line up with TRBD2. Germline lookup yields CDR1 SGHRS and CDR2 YFSETQ. The CDR3 extends over 15 amino acids. J lost 3 bases, V lost 3 bases, and 5 bases had no gene match. CDR3 DNA sequence: TGCGCCAGCAGCTGGGGACTAGAAAACTACAATGAGCAGTTCTTC. Amino acids: CASSWGLENYNEQFF.

This sequence joins TRBV11-1 and TRBJ1-3; no definite D call. V was cut by 8 bases and J by 0 bases, with 5 bases left in between. This CDR3 is built from 12 residues. The germline V gene encodes CDR1 SGHAT and CDR2 FQDESV (reference sequence). The CDR3 sequence: CASGDSGNTIYF. The CDR3 coding sequence is TGTGCCAGCGGAGACTCTGGAAACACCATATATTTT.

The chain is built from TRBV18 and TRBJ1-1, with D possibly being TRBD1 (6 bases). The length of the CDR3 is 13 residues. The germline CDR1 and CDR2 sequences are KGHSH and LQKENI. V shed 4 bases and J shed 3 bases, with 9 bases lying between them. The CDR3 sequence is CASSRKGDTEAFF. Here the CDR3 DNA reads TGTGCCAGCTCACGAAAGGGGGACACTGAAGCTTTCTTT.

J is TRBJ2-1 and V is TRBV5-4, with 14 positions matching TRBD2. The V gene's germline CDR1 is SGHNT and CDR2 YYREEE (reference sequence). V trimming: 5 bases; J trimming: 9 bases; junction bases outside the gene matches: 4. The CDR3 contains 14 residues. The CDR3 region has the DNA TGTGCCAGCAGTTCCGGGACTAGCGGGGGTGAGCAGTTCTTC. It specifies CASSSGTSGGEQFF.

The chain couples TRBV28 to TRBJ1-3; TRBD1 agrees at 11 bases. The CDR3 length is 18 residues. V gave up 3 bases and J gave up 0 bases; unmatched junction bases: 7. CDR1 is MDHEN and CDR2 is SYDVKM in the germline V gene. Here the CDR3 DNA reads TGTGCCAGCAGTTTCCGGGACAGGGGGTCAGGCTCTGGAAACACCATATATTTT. Encoded protein: CASSFRDRGSGSGNTIYF.

The chain has TRBV27 and TRBJ1-6; tentatively, D is TRBD1 (5 bases). CDR3 length: 15 residues. CDR1 is MNHEY and CDR2 is SMNVEV in the germline V gene (reference sequence). V dropped 7 bases and J dropped 9 bases, with 19 bases sitting between them. The CDR3 here is CASTLRTTGISPLHF. The DNA of the CDR3 is TGTGCCAGCACCCTAAGGACAACGGGGATTTCACCCCTCCACTTT.

J is TRBJ2-7 and V is TRBV7-2; D remains unclear. CDR1 is SGHTA, CDR2 FQGNSA, per germline. This CDR3 comprises 12 residues. Trimming took off 5 bases at V and 6 bases at J, with 11 bases between the two ends. CDR3 coding DNA: TGTGCCAGCAGCCCGACCCCCCTCGAGCAGTACTTC. It specifies CASSPTPLEQYF.

This clone has a single count. The V gene is TRBV5-1, the J gene TRBJ2-5; D might be TRBD2 (5 bases). The CDR3 runs 14 residues. Trimming took off 2 bases at V and 5 bases at J, with 13 bases between the two ends. Germline CDR1 SGHRS, CDR2 YFSETQ. CDR3 loop: CASSFGVVKETQYF. For the CDR3, the DNA is TGCGCCAGCAGCTTCGGGGTCGTTAAGGAGACCCAGTACTTC.

This CDR3 is CASSLGNEQFF. The CDR3 bases are TGTGCCAGCAGCTTAGGGAATGAGCAGTTCTTC. This rearrangement joins TRBV7-9 to TRBJ2-1; no clear D. This CDR3 comprises 11 residues. Germline V gene data show CDR1 as SEHNR and CDR2 as FQNEAQ (reference sequence). Trimming removed 1 base from V and 7 bases from J, with 2 bases in between. The variable domain in full, with the rest retrieved from reference TRBV7-9 and TRBJ2-1, is DTGVSQNPRHKITKRGQNVTFRCDPISEHNRLYWYRQTLGQGPEFLTYFQNEAQLEKSRLLSDRFSAERPKGSFSTLEIQRTEQGDSAMYLCASSLGNEQFFGPGTRLTVL.

This chain uses TRBV7-9 with TRBJ1-1; D unclear. Deletions cut 2 bases from V and 4 bases from J, with 8 bases between. Germline V gene data show CDR1 as SEHNR and CDR2 as FQNEAQ (reference sequence). The CDR3 loop spans 13 amino acids. This chain's CDR3 is CASSLYEGTEAFF. CDR3 nucleotide sequence: TGTGCCAGCAGCTTATACGAGGGCACTGAAGCTTTCTTT. The full variable domain, completed using reference TRBV7-9 and TRBJ1-1, is DTGVSQNPRHKITKRGQNVTFRCDPISEHNRLYWYRQTLGQGPEFLTYFQNEAQLEKSRLLSDRFSAERPKGSFSTLEIQRTEQGDSAMYLCASSLYEGTEAFFGQGTRLTVV.

The rearrangement joins TRBV7-2 to TRBJ2-1, with 9 bases fitting TRBD2. Germline V gene data show CDR1 as SGHTA and CDR2 as FQGNSA. This CDR3 spans 14 amino acids. Trimming took 2 bases from V and 5 from J; bases not matched to a gene: 1. This CDR3 is CASSLIAGDNEQFF. As DNA, the CDR3 is TGTGCCAGCAGCTTAATAGCGGGGGACAATGAGCAGTTCTTC.

This clone was seen a single time. This chain connects TRBV6-2 or TRBV6-3 to TRBJ2-1; no definite D call. Germline values: CDR1 MNHEY, CDR2 SVGEGT. The CDR3 is made up of 15 amino acids. V was pared by 0 bases and J by 0 bases, with 6 bases between. As DNA, the CDR3 is TGTGCCAGCAGTTACTCGATGAGCTCCTACAATGAGCAGTTCTTC. It encodes CASSYSMSSYNEQFF.

The chain has TRBV4-3 and TRBJ1-5; D is unclear. V was cut by 0 bases and J by 0 bases, with 12 bases left in between. Germline V gene sequence: CDR1 LGHNA, CDR2 YSLEER. There are 17 residues in the CDR3. CDR3 nucleotides: TGCGCCAGCAGCCAAGATTCCGGACGGATTAGCAATCAGCCCCAGCATTTT. Translated: CASSQDSGRISNQPQHF.